This TCR beta chain was retrieved from a study of beta chain features in type 1 diabetes. CDR1 is ENHRY and CDR2 is SYGVKD in the germline V gene. The CDR3 contains 13 residues. J was trimmed by 3 bases and V by 8 bases; bases with no gene match: 2. This clone appeared many times. The authors reverse transcribed all of the isolated RNA, so sequencing captured expressed TCRB transcripts. Using immunoSEQ multiplex PCR, the repertoire was profiled, and TCRdb retains in-frame clones only, with some absent. Here the sample spans about 320,000 clones, about 15% being singletons. What was sequenced was central memory CD4+ T cells from blood. This TCR was recovered from a man aged 30-40 years in good health. The chain links TRBV10-3 to TRBJ2-2; TRBD1 aligns across 8 bases. In DNA, the CDR3 is TGTGCCATCGGACAGGGATACACCGGGGAGCTGTTTTTT. It codes for CAIGQGYTGELFF.